These 2 T cell receptor beta chains share one sample of origin, sequenced in a study of blood T cell repertoires in COVID-19. The data were produced by immunoSEQ multiplex PCR, yet TCRdb's version contains in-frame clones alone and is incomplete. This sample has about 59,000 clones, with around 80% found just once. The sequenced sample consisted of peripheral blood. The receptors derive from a man in his 60s with acute or convalescent COVID-19.

V is TRBV14 and J is TRBJ1-2, with D maybe TRBD1 (6 bases). The CDR3 covers 12 residues. Per germline, CDR1 SGHDN and CDR2 FVKESK. The germline V and J ends were trimmed by 2 bases and 8 bases, with 9 bases remaining between them. The CDR3 is CASSQTGLGYTF. For the CDR3, the DNA is TGTGCCAGCAGCCAAACAGGGTTGGGCTACACCTTC. Full variable domain (rest looked up from reference TRBV14 and TRBJ1-2): EAGVTQFPSHSVIEKGQTVTLRCDPISGHDNLYWYRRVMGKEIKFLLHFVKESKQDESGMPNNRFLAERTGGTYSTLKVQPAELEDSGVYFCASSQTGLGYTFGSGTRLTVV.

This rearrangement joins TRBV6-4 to TRBJ2-6; D unresolved. Between the trimmed V and J ends, which lost 2 bases and 0 bases, there was a span of 5 bases. CDR1 is MRHNA, CDR2 SNTAGT, per germline. The CDR3 loop spans 15 amino acids. The CDR3 DNA is TGTGCCAGCAGTGACACAGCCTCTGGGGCCAACGTCCTGACTTTC. Its translation is CASSDTASGANVLTF.